This T cell receptor (beta chain) is drawn from a study of technical replicates of blood from a few donors. Libraries were prepared by immunoSEQ multiplex PCR; TCRdb keeps only in-frame clonotypes and omits some of them. The sample lists around 84,000 clones; just over 90% were seen once. CDR1 and CDR2 (germline): MGHRA, YSYEKL. This CDR3 comprises 15 residues. Trimming pared 0 bases from V and 7 bases from J, leaving 13 bases between. The receptor was isolated from a human donor in good health. The chain couples TRBV4-1 to TRBJ2-1; D is possibly TRBD2 (5 bases). The sequenced sample consisted of T cells isolated from PBMCs. DNA for the CDR3: TGCGCCAGCAGCCAAGATAATAGTCTAGCTAATGAGCAGTTCTTC. Translating it yields CASSQDNSLANEQFF.